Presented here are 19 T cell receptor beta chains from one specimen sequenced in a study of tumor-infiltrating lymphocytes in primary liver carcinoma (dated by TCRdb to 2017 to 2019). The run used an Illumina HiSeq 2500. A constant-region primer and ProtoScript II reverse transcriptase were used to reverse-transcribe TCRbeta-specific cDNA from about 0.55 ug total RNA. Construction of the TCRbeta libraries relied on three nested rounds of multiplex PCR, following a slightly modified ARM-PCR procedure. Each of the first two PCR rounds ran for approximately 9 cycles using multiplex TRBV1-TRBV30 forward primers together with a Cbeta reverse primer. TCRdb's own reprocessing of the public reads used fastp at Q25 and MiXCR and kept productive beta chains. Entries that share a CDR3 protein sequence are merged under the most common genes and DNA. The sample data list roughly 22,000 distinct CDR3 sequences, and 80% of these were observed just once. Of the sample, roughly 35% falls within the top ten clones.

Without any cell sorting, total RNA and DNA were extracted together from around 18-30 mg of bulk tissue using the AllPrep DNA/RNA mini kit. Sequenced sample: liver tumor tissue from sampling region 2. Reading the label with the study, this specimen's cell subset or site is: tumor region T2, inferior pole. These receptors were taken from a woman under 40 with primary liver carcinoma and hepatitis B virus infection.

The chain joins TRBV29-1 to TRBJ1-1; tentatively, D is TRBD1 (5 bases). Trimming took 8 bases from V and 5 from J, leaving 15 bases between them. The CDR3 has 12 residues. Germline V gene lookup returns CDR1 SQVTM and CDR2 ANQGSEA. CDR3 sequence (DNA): TGCAGCATCGAGACAGTGAGAACTGAAGCTTTCTTT. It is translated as CSIETVRTEAFF.

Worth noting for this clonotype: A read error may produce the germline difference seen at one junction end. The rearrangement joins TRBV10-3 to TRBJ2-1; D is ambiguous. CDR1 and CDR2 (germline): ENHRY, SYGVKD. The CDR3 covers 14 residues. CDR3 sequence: CVISPTATVDEQFF. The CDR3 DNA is TGTGTCATCAGTCCCACGGCGACCGTGGATGAGCAGTTCTTC.

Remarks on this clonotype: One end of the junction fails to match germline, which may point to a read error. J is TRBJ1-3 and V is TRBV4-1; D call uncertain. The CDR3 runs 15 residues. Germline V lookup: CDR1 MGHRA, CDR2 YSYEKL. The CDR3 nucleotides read TGCGCTAGCAGCCAAGACCATTGGACGCGAAACACCATATATTTT. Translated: CASSQDHWTRNTIYF.

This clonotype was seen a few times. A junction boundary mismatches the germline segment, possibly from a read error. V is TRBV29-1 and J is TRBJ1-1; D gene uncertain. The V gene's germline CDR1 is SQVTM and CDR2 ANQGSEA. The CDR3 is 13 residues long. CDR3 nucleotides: TGCAGTGTTCTCAGCGGGAGAACCACTGAGGCTTCCTTT. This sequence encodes CSVLSGRTTEASF.

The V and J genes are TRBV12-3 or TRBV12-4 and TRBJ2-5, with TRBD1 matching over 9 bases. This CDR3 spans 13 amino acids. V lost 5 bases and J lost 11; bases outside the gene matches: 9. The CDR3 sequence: CASSTDRGRAQYF. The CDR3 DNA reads TGTGCCAGCAGTACGGACAGGGGCAGGGCTCAGTACTTC.

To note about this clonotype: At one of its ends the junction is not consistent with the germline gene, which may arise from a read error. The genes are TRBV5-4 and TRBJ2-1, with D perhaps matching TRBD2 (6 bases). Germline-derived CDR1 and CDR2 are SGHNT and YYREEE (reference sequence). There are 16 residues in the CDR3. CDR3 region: CVSSFPRGRSRNEQFF. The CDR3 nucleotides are TGTGTCAGCAGCTTCCCCAGAGGGAGGAGCCGGAATGAGCAGTTCTTC. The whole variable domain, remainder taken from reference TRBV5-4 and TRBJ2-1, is ETGVTQSPTHLIKTRGQQVTLRCSSQSGHNTVSWYQQALGQGPQFIFQYYREEENGRGNFPPRFSGLQFPNYSSELNVNALELDDSALYLCVSSFPRGRSRNEQFFGPGTRLTVL.

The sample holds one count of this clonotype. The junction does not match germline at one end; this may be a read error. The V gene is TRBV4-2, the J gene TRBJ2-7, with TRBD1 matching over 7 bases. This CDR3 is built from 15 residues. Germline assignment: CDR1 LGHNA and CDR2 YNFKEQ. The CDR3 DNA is TGCGCCAGCAGCCGAGATTGGACAGGATCTTACGAGCAGTACTTC. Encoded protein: CASSRDWTGSYEQYF.

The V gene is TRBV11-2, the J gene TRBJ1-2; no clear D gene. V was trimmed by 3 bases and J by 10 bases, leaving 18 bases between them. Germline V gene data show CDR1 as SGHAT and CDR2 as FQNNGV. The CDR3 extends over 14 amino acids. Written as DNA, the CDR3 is TGTGCCAGCAGCTTGAGGGAAGCTAACTACGACTACACCTTC. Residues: CASSLREANYDYTF.

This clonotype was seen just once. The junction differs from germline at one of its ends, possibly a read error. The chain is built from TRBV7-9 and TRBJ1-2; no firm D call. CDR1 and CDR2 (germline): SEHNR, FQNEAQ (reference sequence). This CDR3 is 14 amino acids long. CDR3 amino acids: CASNAGSGNYGYIF. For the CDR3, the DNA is TGTGCCAGCAATGCGGGCTCGGGTAACTATGGCTACATCTTC.

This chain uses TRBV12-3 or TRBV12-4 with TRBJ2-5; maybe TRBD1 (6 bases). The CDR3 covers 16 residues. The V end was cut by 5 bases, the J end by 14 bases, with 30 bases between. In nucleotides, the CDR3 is TGTGCCAGCAGTCTTCGTACAGGGAGAACACAAAAGACTCAATACTTC. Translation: CASSLRTGRTQKTQYF.

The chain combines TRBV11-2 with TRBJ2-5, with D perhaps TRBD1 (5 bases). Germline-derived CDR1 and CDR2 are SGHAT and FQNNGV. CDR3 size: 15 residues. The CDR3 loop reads CAGSFLTTATENRYF. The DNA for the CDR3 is TGTGCTGGCAGCTTTTTGACGACAGCCACTGAGAACCGGTACTTC.

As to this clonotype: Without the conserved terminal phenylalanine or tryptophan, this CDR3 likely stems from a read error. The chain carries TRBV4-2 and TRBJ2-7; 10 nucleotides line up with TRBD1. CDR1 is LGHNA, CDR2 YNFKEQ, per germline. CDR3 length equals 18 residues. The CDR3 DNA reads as TGTGTAAGCAGCCAGGAACACCTAGGACAGGGGGGACCGCGCGAGCAGTACCTA. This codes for CVSSQEHLGQGGPREQYL.

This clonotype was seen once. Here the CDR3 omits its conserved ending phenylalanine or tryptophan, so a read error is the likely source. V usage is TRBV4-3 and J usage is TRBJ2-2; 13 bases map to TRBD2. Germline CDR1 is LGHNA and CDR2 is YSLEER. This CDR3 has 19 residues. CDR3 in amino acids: CASSVLAGGPRSNTGELFL. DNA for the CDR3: TGTGCCAGCAGCGTACTAGCGGGAGGGCCCCGTTCGAACACTGGGGAGCTGTTTCTT.

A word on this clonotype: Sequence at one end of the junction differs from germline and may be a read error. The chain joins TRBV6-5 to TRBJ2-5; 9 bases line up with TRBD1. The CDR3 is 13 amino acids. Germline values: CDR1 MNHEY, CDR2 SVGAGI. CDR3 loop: CASSTDRGATQYF. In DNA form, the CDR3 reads TGTGCCAGCAGTACCGACAGGGGGGCGACCCAGTACTTT.

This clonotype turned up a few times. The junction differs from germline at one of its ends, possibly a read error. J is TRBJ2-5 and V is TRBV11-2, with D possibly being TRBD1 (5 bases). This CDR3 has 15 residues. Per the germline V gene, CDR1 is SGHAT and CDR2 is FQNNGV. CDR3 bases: TGTGCCAACAGCTTTTTGACGACAGCCACTGAGACCCAGCACTTC. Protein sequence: CANSFLTTATETQHF.

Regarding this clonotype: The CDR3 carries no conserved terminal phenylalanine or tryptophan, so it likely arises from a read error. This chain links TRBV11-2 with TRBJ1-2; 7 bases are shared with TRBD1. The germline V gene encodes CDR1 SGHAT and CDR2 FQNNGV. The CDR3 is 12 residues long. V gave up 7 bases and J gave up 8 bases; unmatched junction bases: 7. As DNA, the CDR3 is TGTGCCAGCACTCAGGGGGGGGGAGGCTACACCCTC. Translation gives CASTQGGGGYTL.

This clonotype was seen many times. The CDR3 nucleotides are TGTGCCAGCTCACCGCCCGACAGGGGGAGAGAGACCCAGTACTTC. Its translation: CASSPPDRGRETQYF. The chain employs TRBV18 and TRBJ2-5; TRBD1 matches at 9 bases. The CDR3 totals 15 residues. J gave up 4 bases and V 3 bases, and 6 bases lay outside the gene matches. CDR1 is KGHSH, CDR2 LQKENI, per germline.

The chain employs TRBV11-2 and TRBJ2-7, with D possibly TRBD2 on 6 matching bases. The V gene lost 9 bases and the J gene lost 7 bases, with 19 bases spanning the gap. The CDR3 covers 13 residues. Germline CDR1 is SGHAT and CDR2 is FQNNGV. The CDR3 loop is CARSLPAGYEQYF. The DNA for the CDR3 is TGTGCCAGGAGCCTTCCGGCGGGGTATGAGCAGTACTTC. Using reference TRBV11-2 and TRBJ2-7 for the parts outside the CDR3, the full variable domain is EAGVAQSPRYKIIEKRQSVAFWCNPISGHATLYWYQQILGQGPKLLIQFQNNGVVDDSQLPKDRFSAERLKGVDSTLKIQPAKLEDSAVYLCARSLPAGYEQYFGPGTRLTVT.

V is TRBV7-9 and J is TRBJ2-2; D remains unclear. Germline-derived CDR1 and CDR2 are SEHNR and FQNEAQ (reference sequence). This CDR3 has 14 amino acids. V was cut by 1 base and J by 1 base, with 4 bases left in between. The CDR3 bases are TGTGCCAGCAGCTTAGAAGTGAACACCGGGGAGCTGTTTTTT. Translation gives CASSLEVNTGELFF.